This TCR beta chain came from a study of blood T cell repertoires in COVID-19 (dated by TCRdb to about 2020). A note on the overall study: Collaborator samples came from the United States, Italy and Spain and covered acute and convalescent phases of COVID-19. HLA class I and class II types, where available, came from metadata supplied by the sample provider rather than from assay-based typing. The material from the prospective study consisted of cDNA or gDNA derived from T cells, B-cell-depleted T cells, or PBMCs. Sample metadata almost always included a de-identified subject ID, COVID-19 status, age in years and sex. The dataset comprised deeply sampled blood TCRbeta repertoires from subjects exposed to, actively infected with, or recovered from COVID-19. The repertoires were made available in a free public database intended to serve as a resource for research on the immune response to SARS-CoV-2. The samples were drawn from two sources: the first 160 participants of the ongoing ImmuneRACE study, and 1,254 subjects contributed by 6 global collaborators.

TCRbeta CDR3 regions were amplified from genomic DNA by means of the immunoSEQ Assay, a bias-controlled multiplex PCR. Regarding the original processing steps: Nucleated cell counts per sample were estimated from amplification of reference gene primers within the assay. To quantify the absolute abundance of each unique TCRbeta CDR3 rearrangement, sequence reads were collapsed and filtered. Productive Simpson clonality was computed per sample as the square root of Simpson's diversity index over productive rearrangements. TCRdb retrieved this table from immuneACCESS and kept in-frame rearrangements only. Not all clones are present; in checked studies, unresolved V genes account for under half, and no reason is known for the remainder. V and J calls and clone size are as listed in that table; D and trimming were resolved from the DNA. The sample contains approximately 150,000 clones, about nine tenths of them found a single time. Around 1.5% of the sample goes to the ten largest clones.

The investigation overall reported the following: Clinical and demographic metadata were provided uncurated, with the amount varying by source and participant.

The CDR3, from cysteine to phenylalanine, totals 15 residues. Just CDR3 DNA is preserved here, 45 bases in frame from base 1. The V and J ends are trimmed by 0 bases and 2 bases, leaving 8 bases between them. CDR1 is given as MGHRA and CDR2 as YSYEKL, both from the germline V gene. Whole blood was collected in K2EDTA tubes by collaborating institutions according to the institutions' own protocols. For TCRbeta analysis, collaborators shipped samples in one of three forms: frozen whole blood, isolated PBMCs, or DNA extracted from either of those sample types. In regard to this clone: There is no known antigen for this receptor. Base quality data are lacking; no much larger clone is found one base away.

This sequence originates from a human donor in a cohort sampled during active COVID-19. Sequencing was performed on peripheral blood. Recombination connected TRBV4-1 to TRBJ1-5; the D gene is perhaps TRBD1, on 6 matching bases. The DNA sequence reads TGCGCCAGCAGCCAAGATGGGGGCGGCAATCAGCCCCAGCATTTT. Translated, it gives CASSQDGGGNQPQHF.